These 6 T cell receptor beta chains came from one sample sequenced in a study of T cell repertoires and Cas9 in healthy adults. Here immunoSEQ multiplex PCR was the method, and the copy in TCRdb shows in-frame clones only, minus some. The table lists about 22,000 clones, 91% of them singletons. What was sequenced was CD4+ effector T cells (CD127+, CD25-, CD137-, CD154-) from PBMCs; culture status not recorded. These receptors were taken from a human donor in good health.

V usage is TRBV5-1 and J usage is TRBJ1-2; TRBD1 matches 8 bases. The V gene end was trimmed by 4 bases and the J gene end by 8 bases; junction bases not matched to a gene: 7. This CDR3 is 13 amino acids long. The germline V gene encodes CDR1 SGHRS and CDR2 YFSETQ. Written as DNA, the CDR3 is TGCGCCAGCAGCCCCGGACAGGGAAGAGGCTACACCTTC. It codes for CASSPGQGRGYTF.

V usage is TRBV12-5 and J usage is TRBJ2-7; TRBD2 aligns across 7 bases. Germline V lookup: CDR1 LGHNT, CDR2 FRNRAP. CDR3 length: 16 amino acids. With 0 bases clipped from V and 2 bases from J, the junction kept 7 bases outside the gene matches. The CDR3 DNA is TGTGCTAGTGGTTTGGTATTAGGACGGGAGGCCTACGAGCAGTACTTC. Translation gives CASGLVLGREAYEQYF.

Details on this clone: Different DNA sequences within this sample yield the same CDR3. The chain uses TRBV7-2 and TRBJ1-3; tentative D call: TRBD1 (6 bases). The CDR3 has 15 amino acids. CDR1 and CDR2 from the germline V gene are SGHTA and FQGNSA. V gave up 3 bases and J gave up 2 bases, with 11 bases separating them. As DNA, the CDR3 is TGTGCCAGCAGCTTGGGTCCAGGGGCTGGAAACACCATATATTTT. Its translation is CASSLGPGAGNTIYF.

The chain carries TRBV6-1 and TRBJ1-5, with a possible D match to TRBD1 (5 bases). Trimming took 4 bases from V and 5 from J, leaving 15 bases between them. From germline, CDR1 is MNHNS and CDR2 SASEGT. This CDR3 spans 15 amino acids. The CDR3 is CASSVPTDSHQPQHF. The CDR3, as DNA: TGTGCCAGCAGTGTCCCGACTGACAGTCATCAGCCCCAGCATTTT.

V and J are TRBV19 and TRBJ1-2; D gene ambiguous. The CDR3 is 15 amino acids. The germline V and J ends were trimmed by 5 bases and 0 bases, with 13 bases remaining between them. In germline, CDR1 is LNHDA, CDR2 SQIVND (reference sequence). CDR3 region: CASSPSARANYGYTF. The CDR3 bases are TGTGCCAGTAGTCCATCCGCGAGGGCTAACTATGGCTACACCTTC.

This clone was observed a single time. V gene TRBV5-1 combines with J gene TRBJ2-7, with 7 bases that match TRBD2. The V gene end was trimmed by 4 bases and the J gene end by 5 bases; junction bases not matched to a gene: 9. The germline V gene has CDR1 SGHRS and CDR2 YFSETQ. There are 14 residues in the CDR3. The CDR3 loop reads CASSNQRGRNEQYF. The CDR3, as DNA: TGCGCCAGCAGCAATCAGCGGGGTCGGAACGAGCAGTACTTC.